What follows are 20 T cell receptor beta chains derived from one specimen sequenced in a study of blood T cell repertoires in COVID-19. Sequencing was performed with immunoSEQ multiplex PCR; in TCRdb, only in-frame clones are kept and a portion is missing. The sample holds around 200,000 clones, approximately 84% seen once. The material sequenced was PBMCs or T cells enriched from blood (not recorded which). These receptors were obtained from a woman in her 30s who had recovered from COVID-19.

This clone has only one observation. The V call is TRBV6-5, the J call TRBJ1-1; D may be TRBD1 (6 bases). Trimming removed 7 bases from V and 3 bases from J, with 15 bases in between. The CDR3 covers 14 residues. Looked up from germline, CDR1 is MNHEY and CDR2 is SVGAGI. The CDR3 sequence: CASNHQQGHTEAFF. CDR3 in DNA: TGTGCCAGCAATCATCAACAGGGTCACACTGAAGCTTTCTTT.

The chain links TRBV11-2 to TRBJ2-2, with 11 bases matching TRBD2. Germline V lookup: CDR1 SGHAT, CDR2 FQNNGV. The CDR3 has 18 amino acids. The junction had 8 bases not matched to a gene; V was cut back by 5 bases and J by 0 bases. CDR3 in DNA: TGTGCCAGCAGCCCGCGACTAGCGGGGTACGCGAACACCGGGGAGCTGTTTTTT. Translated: CASSPRLAGYANTGELFF.

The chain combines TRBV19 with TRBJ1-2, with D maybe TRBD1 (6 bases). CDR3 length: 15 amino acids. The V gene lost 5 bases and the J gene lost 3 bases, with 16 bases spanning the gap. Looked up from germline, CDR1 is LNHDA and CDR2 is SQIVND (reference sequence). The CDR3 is CASSSSGTRYYGYTF. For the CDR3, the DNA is TGTGCCAGTAGTTCCTCTGGGACACGATACTATGGCTACACCTTC.

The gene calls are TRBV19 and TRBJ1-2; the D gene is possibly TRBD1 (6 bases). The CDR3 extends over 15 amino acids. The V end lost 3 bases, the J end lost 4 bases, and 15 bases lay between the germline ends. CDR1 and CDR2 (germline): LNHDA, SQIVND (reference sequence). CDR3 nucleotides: TGTGCCAGTAGTATGGGCAGGGGAACCGGCTATGGCTACACCTTC. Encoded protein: CASSMGRGTGYGYTF.

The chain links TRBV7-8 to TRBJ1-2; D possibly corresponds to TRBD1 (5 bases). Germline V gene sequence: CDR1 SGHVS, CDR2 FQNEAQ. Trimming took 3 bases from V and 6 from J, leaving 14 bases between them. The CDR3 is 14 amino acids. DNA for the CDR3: TGTGCCAGCAGCTTTTTTGACAGTAAAGATGGCTACACCTTC. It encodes CASSFFDSKDGYTF. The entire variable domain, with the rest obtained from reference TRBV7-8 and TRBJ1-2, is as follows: GAGVSQSPRYKVAKRGQDVALRCDPISGHVSLFWYQQALGQGPEFLTYFQNEAQLDKSGLPSDRFFAERPEGSVSTLKIQRTQQEDSAVYLCASSFFDSKDGYTFGSGTRLTVV.

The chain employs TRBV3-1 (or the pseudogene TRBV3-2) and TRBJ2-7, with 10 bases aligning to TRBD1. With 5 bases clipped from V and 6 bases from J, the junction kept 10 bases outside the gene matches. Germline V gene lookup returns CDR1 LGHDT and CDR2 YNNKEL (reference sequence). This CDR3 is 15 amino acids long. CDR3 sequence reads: CASSFPGQGSIEQYF. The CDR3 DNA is TGTGCCAGCAGCTTTCCGGGACAGGGGTCTATCGAGCAGTACTTC.

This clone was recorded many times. This CDR3 reads CASSLESEQFF. In DNA form, the CDR3 reads TGCGCCAGCAGCTTGGAAAGCGAGCAGTTCTTC. The chain links TRBV5-1 to TRBJ2-1; no clear D. The CDR3 is made up of 11 amino acids. CDR1 and CDR2 from the germline V gene are SGHRS and YFSETQ. V lost 0 bases, J lost 10 bases, and 5 bases lay in between.

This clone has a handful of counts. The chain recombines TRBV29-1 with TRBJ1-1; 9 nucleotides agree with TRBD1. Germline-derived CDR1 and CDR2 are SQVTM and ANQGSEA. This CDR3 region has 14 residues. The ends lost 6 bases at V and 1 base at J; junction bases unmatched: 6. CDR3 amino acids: CSVLTGQGNTEAFF. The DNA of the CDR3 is TGCAGCGTCCTAACGGGACAGGGGAACACTGAAGCTTTCTTT. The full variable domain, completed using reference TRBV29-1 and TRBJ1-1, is SAVISQKPSRDICQRGTSLTIQCQVDSQVTMMFWYRQQPGQSLTLIATANQGSEATYESGFVIDKFPISRPNLTFSTLTVSNMSPEDSSIYLCSVLTGQGNTEAFFGQGTRLTVV.

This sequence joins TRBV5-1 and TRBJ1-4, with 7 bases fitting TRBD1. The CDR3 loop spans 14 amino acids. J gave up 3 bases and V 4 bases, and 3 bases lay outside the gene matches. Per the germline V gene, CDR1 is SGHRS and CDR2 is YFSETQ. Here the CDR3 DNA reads TGCGCCAGCAGCCGGGACAGTGCTAATGAAAAACTGTTTTTT. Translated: CASSRDSANEKLFF.

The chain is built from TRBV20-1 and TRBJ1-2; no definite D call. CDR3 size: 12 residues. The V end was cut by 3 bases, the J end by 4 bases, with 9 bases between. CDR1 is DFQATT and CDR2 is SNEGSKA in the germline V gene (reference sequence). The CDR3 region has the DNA TGCAGTGCTAGTCGAGGGCCCTATGGCTACACCTTC. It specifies CSASRGPYGYTF.

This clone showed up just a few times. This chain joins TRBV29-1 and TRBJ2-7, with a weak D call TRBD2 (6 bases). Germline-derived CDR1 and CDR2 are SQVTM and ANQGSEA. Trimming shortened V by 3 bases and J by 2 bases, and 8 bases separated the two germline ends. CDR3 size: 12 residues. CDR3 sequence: CSVEEGPYEQYF. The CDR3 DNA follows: TGCAGCGTTGAGGAGGGACCCTACGAGCAGTACTTC.

CDR3 DNA sequence: TGTGCCAGTAGTATCCAGGGTCACTATGGCTACACCTTC. This translates into CASSIQGHYGYTF. This chain uses TRBV19 with TRBJ1-2, with a tentative D call TRBD1 (5 bases). Trimming took 3 bases from V and 3 from J, leaving 8 bases between them. This CDR3 has 13 amino acids. Germline CDR1 and CDR2: LNHDA and SQIVND (reference sequence). Full variable domain (remainder filled in from reference TRBV19 and TRBJ1-2): DGGITQSPKYLFRKEGQNVTLSCEQNLNHDAMYWYRQDPGQGLRLIYYSQIVNDFQKGDIAEGYSVSREKKESFPLTVTSAQKNPTAFYLCASSIQGHYGYTFGSGTRLTVV.

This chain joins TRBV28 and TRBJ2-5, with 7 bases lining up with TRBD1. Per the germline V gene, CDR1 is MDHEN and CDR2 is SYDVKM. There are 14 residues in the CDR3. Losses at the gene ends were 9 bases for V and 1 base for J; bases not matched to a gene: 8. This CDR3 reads CASRKRDSQETQYF. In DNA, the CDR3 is TGTGCCAGTAGGAAACGGGACAGCCAAGAGACCCAGTACTTC.

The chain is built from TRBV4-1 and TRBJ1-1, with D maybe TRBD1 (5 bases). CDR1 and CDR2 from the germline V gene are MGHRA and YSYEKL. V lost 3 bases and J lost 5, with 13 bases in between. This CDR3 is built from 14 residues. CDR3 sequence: CASSHRPKGTEAFF. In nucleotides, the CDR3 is TGCGCCAGCAGCCATCGACCGAAGGGGACTGAAGCTTTCTTT.

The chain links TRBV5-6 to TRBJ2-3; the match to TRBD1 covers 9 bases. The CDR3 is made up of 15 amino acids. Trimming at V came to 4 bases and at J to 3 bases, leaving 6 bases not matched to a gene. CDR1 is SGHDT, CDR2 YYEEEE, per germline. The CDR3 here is CASSPQGARTDTQYF. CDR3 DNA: TGTGCCAGCAGCCCACAGGGGGCGAGAACAGATACGCAGTATTTT.

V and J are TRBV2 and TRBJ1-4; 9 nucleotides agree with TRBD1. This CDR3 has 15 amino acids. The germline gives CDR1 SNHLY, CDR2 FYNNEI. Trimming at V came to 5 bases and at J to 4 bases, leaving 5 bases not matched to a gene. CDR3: CASSPGTGYNEKLFF. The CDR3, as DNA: TGTGCCAGCAGTCCCGGGACAGGGTATAATGAAAAACTGTTTTTT.

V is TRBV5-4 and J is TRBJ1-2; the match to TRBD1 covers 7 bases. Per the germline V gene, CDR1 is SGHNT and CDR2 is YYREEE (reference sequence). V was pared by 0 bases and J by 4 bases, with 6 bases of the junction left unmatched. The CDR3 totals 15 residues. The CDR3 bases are TGTGCCAGCAGCTTGGGACAGGGAAGTAGCTATGGCTACACCTTC. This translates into CASSLGQGSSYGYTF.

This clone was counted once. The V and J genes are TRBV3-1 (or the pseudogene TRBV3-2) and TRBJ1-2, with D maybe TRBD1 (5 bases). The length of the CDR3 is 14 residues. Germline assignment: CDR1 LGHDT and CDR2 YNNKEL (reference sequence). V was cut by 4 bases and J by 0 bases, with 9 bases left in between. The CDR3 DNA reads TGTGCCAGCAGCCCACGGACACCTAACTATGGCTACACCTTC. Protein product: CASSPRTPNYGYTF.

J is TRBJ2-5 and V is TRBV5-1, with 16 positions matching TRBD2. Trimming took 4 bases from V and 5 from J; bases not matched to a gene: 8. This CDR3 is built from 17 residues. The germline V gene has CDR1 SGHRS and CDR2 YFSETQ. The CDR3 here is CASSPGLAGGPTETQYF. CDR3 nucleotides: TGCGCCAGCAGCCCGGGACTAGCGGGGGGGCCGACCGAGACCCAGTACTTC.

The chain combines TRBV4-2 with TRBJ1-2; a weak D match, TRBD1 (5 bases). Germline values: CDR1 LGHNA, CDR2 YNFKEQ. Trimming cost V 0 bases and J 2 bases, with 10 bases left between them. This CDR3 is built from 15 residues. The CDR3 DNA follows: TGTGCCAGCAGCCAAGATCTGACAGTAAACTATGGCTACACCTTC. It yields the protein CASSQDLTVNYGYTF.